The 20 T cell receptor beta chains in this list originate from one sample, sequenced in a study of blood T cell repertoires in COVID-19. The table came from immunoSEQ multiplex PCR; TCRdb's copy has only in-frame clones and leaves some out. The sample gives around 160,000 clones, around 89% of which show up once; roughly 1.2% is in the top ten. The sequenced sample consisted of PBMCs or T cells enriched from blood (not recorded which). These receptors originate from a young woman with acute COVID-19.

CDR3 residues: CATSDWGSPNTGELFF. In DNA form, the CDR3 reads TGTGCCACCAGTGATTGGGGCAGCCCGAACACCGGGGAGCTGTTTTTT. This chain links TRBV24-1 with TRBJ2-2, with D perhaps matching TRBD1 (5 bases). Germline values: CDR1 KGHDR, CDR2 SFDVKD. The CDR3 is 16 amino acids. Deletions cut 2 bases from V and 0 bases from J, with 9 bases between.

The rearrangement uses TRBV3-1 (or the pseudogene TRBV3-2) and TRBJ1-6, with 8 positions matching TRBD1. The CDR3 sequence is 18 residues long. The V segment lost 2 bases and the J segment 8 bases; nucleotides outside the gene matches: 14. Germline V CDR1 and CDR2: LGHDT, YNNKEL (reference sequence). The CDR3 bases are TGTGCCAGCAGCCAACTACCCGGACAGGGCATTTTGGATTCACCCCTCCACTTT. Its translation: CASSQLPGQGILDSPLHF.

V gene TRBV28 combines with J gene TRBJ1-1, with D unresolved. The CDR3 runs 14 residues. The germline gives CDR1 MDHEN, CDR2 SYDVKM. V lost 3 bases, J lost 1 base, and 9 bases lay in between. Here the CDR3 reads CASSFAAANTEAFF. CDR3 nucleotides: TGTGCCAGCAGTTTCGCGGCAGCGAACACTGAAGCTTTCTTT.

In this sample, this clone turned up a few times. This chain connects TRBV7-2 to TRBJ1-2; D may be TRBD1 (5 bases). The CDR3 has 14 residues. Per germline, CDR1 SGHTA and CDR2 FQGNSA. The V gene lost 2 bases and the J gene lost 1 base, with 8 bases spanning the gap. In DNA, the CDR3 is TGTGCCAGCAGCTTACAGGGCTTTAACTATGGCTACACCTTC. Encoded protein: CASSLQGFNYGYTF.

V usage is TRBV3-1 (or the pseudogene TRBV3-2) and J usage is TRBJ1-4; no clear D gene. This CDR3 spans 15 amino acids. Trimming took 1 base from V and 6 from J, leaving 12 bases between them. Germline V gene data show CDR1 as LGHDT and CDR2 as YNNKEL (reference sequence). DNA for the CDR3: TGTGCCAGCAGCCAAGGGGAGGGCACTTATGAAAAACTGTTTTTT. Translating it yields CASSQGEGTYEKLFF.

The rearrangement uses TRBV9 and TRBJ2-5; 10 nucleotides agree with TRBD2. The J segment lost 7 bases and the V segment lost 4 bases, leaving 7 bases of the junction unmatched. The CDR3 length is 14 residues. Germline V gene lookup returns CDR1 SGDLS and CDR2 YYNGEE. CDR3: CASSPGSGRRTQYF. The CDR3 DNA is TGTGCCAGCAGCCCCGGTAGCGGGAGGAGGACCCAGTACTTC.

The rearrangement joins TRBV11-1 to TRBJ2-1, with 7 bases aligning to TRBD2. The length of the CDR3 is 16 residues. Germline V CDR1 and CDR2: SGHAT, FQDESV (reference sequence). Trimming took 5 bases from V and 3 from J; bases not matched to a gene: 10. The CDR3 nucleotides are TGTGCCAGCAGCCTATCCGCGGGAGTCGGCTACAATGAGCAGTTCTTC. This gives the protein CASSLSAGVGYNEQFF. Complete variable domain (other parts from reference TRBV11-1 and TRBJ2-1): EAEVAQSPRYKITEKSQAVAFWCDPISGHATLYWYRQILGQGPELLVQFQDESVVDDSQLPKDRFSAERLKGVDSTLKIQPAELGDSAMYLCASSLSAGVGYNEQFFGPGTRLTVL.

V gene TRBV20-1 combines with J gene TRBJ2-5; D gene unclear. V was shortened by 5 bases and J by 5 bases, with 6 bases between the two germline ends. The length of the CDR3 is 10 residues. The germline CDR1 and CDR2 sequences are DFQATT and SNEGSKA (reference sequence). The CDR3 DNA reads as TGCAGTGCTTTATCGGAGACCCAGTACTTC. Residues: CSALSETQYF.

The chain recombines TRBV13 with TRBJ2-5; D remains ambiguous. There are 13 residues in the CDR3. Germline CDR1 and CDR2: PRHDT and FYEKMQ (reference sequence). Trimming stripped 2 bases from V and 5 bases from J, with 9 bases between. The CDR3 is CASSLQHAETQYF. The CDR3 bases are TGTGCCAGCAGCTTACAACATGCCGAGACCCAGTACTTC.

This sequence joins TRBV28 and TRBJ1-5; D is unresolved. The V end lost 5 bases, the J end lost 5 bases, and 10 bases lay between the germline ends. The CDR3 has 13 residues. Looked up from germline, CDR1 is MDHEN and CDR2 is SYDVKM. CDR3 sequence: CASSPYTDQPQHF. The CDR3 nucleotides read TGTGCCAGCAGTCCCTACACAGATCAGCCCCAGCATTTT.

The J gene is TRBJ2-7, the V gene TRBV28; TRBD1 aligns across 9 bases. CDR1 is MDHEN and CDR2 is SYDVKM in the germline V gene. This CDR3 spans 15 amino acids. V shed 4 bases and J 5 bases; nucleotides not matched to a gene: 9. The DNA for the CDR3 is TGTGCCAGCAGTTCGCCGGGACAGGGATCCCACGAGCAGTACTTC. Translation gives CASSSPGQGSHEQYF.

This chain links TRBV5-6 with TRBJ2-2; TRBD2 is a possible D gene (5 bases). CDR1 and CDR2 from the germline V gene are SGHDT and YYEEEE. Trimming took 4 bases from V and 6 from J, leaving 10 bases between them. There are 13 residues in the CDR3. DNA for the CDR3: TGTGCCAGCAGCCCCGGGATTCCCGGGGAGCTGTTTTTT. It yields the protein CASSPGIPGELFF.

This clone was detected only a few times. The V gene is TRBV12-3 or TRBV12-4, the J gene TRBJ1-2; no firm D call. The CDR3 is made up of 13 amino acids. V was cut by 4 bases and J by 8 bases, with 14 bases left in between. As DNA, the CDR3 is TGTGCCAGCAGTTCCGTTGGCGGAAGCGGCTACACCTTC. It encodes CASSSVGGSGYTF.

The chain recombines TRBV7-2 with TRBJ2-7; 9 bases are shared with TRBD2. The CDR3 is made up of 15 amino acids. The germline CDR1 and CDR2 sequences are SGHTA and FQGNSA. V lost 1 base to trimming and J lost 5 bases; unmatched junction nucleotides: 6. Here the CDR3 DNA reads TGTGCCAGCAGCTTAGAGGGGACTAGCATCAACGAGCAGTACTTC. Amino acid sequence: CASSLEGTSINEQYF.

The chain combines TRBV5-1 with TRBJ1-1; D might be TRBD1 (5 bases). Trimming removed 5 bases from V and 4 bases from J, with 12 bases in between. CDR3 length: 13 amino acids. Germline V lookup: CDR1 SGHRS, CDR2 YFSETQ. CDR3 sequence reads: CASSGQGGTEAFF. Written as DNA, the CDR3 is TGCGCCAGCAGTGGTCAGGGAGGCACTGAAGCTTTCTTT.

This clone was seen just once. The chain recombines TRBV18 with TRBJ1-3, with D unclear. The germline V and J ends were trimmed by 3 bases and 4 bases, with 13 bases remaining between them. The CDR3 contains 15 residues. From germline, CDR1 is KGHSH and CDR2 LQKENI. The CDR3 DNA sequence: TGTGCCAGCTCACCCTCTTCCCAACGGGGAAACACCATATATTTT. It yields the protein CASSPSSQRGNTIYF. The whole variable domain, filled in from reference TRBV18 and TRBJ1-3, reads NAGVMQNPRHLVRRRGQEARLRCSPMKGHSHVYWYRQLPEEGLKFMVYLQKENIIDESGMPKERFSAEFPKEGPSILRIQQVVRGDSAAYFCASSPSSQRGNTIYFGEGSWLTVV.

The chain has TRBV5-6 and TRBJ2-1, with D unclear. CDR1 and CDR2 from the germline V gene are SGHDT and YYEEEE. The germline V and J ends were trimmed by 4 bases and 5 bases, with 22 bases remaining between them. The CDR3 is 17 amino acids. The CDR3 region is CASSPWWQASLNNEQFF. The DNA for the CDR3 is TGTGCCAGCAGCCCGTGGTGGCAGGCATCCCTTAACAATGAGCAGTTCTTC.

The chain joins TRBV19 to TRBJ1-2; perhaps TRBD1 as D (6 bases). Looked up from germline, CDR1 is LNHDA and CDR2 is SQIVND (reference sequence). Trimming removed 4 bases at V and 7 bases at J, with 13 bases between. This CDR3 comprises 13 residues. The CDR3 DNA is TGTGCCAGTAGTAGTACAGGGTGGAGTGGCTACACCTTC. Amino acids: CASSSTGWSGYTF.

This clone was observed a single time. This sequence joins TRBV7-9 and TRBJ2-1; 7 bases align to TRBD1. This CDR3 is 16 amino acids long. The germline gives CDR1 SEHNR, CDR2 FQNEAQ (reference sequence). V dropped 5 bases and J dropped 2; count of bases not matched to a gene: 9. As DNA, the CDR3 is TGTGCCAGCAGCCTTCTGACAGGGCGCCCCTACAATGAGCAGTTCTTC. This gives the protein CASSLLTGRPYNEQFF.

This chain uses TRBV28 with TRBJ2-3; weak D call: TRBD1 (7 bases). Germline-derived CDR1 and CDR2 are MDHEN and SYDVKM. CDR3 length equals 14 residues. The V and J ends lost 5 bases and 4 bases respectively, with 13 bases between them. The CDR3 loop is CASSPTGEADTQYF. In nucleotides, the CDR3 is TGTGCCAGCAGTCCTACAGGGGAGGCAGATACGCAGTATTTT.